Listed below are T cell receptor beta chains from one sample, sequenced in a study of liver allograft versus peripheral blood T cells. TCRdb re-called the reads through MiXCR, storing one row per CDR3 protein. The repertoire holds 9,200 or so distinct CDR3 sequences, about a sixth seen once, with approximately 2% in the top ten. These receptors originate from a human patient who had a liver transplant. The graft donor may have given rise to some T cells. Both conserved end residues are part of each CDR3. D genes are given only for firm matches. Clone size is shown for a subset of rows, as once, few, many or a class of expanded clone.

d_call j_call clone_size v_call cdr3_aa cdr3_nt
TRBD2 TRBJ2-1 . TRBV20-1 CSARGGTSRNEQFF TGCAGTGCTAGAGGGGGGACTAGCAGAAATGAGCAGTTCTTC
. TRBJ2-5 few TRBV5-1 CASSYGVQETQYF TGCGCCAGCAGCTACGGGGTCCAAGAGACCCAGTACTTC
TRBD1 TRBJ1-5 medium-sized TRBV18 CASSPPGGTGNQPQHF TGTGCCAGCTCACCACCCGGTGGGACAGGGAATCAGCCCCAGCATTTT
. TRBJ2-2 . TRBV3-1 CASSRMLAITGELFF TGTGCCAGCAGCCGCATGCTAGCAATCACCGGGGAGCTGTTTTTT
TRBD2 TRBJ2-1 . TRBV20-1 CSAKAGGSYNEQFF TGCAGTGCTAAAGCGGGGGGCTCCTACAATGAGCAGTTCTTC
TRBD1 TRBJ1-2 few TRBV20-1 CSARWDSDYGYTF TGCAGTGCTAGATGGGACAGTGACTATGGCTACACCTTC
. TRBJ2-6 many TRBV6-1 CASSEGSGSGANVLTF TGTGCCAGCAGTGAAGGTTCCGGCTCTGGGGCCAACGTCCTGACTTTC
. TRBJ1-6 many TRBV12-3/TRBV12-4 CASSPGHPNSPLHF TGTGCCAGCAGTCCGGGACACCCTAATTCACCCCTCCACTTT
TRBD1 TRBJ1-2 . TRBV2 CASTERRMTGSYGYTF TGTGCCAGCACCGAACGGAGGATGACAGGGAGTTATGGCTACACCTTC
. TRBJ1-6 few TRBV3-1 CASSQQGPQNSPLHF TGTGCCAGCAGCCAACAGGGACCACAGAATTCACCCCTCCACTTT
. TRBJ2-7 few TRBV19 CASKPGLSNYEQYF TGTGCCAGTAAACCGGGACTGTCAAACTACGAGCAGTACTTC
. TRBJ1-3 medium-sized TRBV6-2/TRBV6-3 CASSYVGASGNTIYF TGTGCCAGCAGTTACGTGGGGGCCTCTGGAAACACCATATATTTT
. TRBJ1-2 . TRBV12-3/TRBV12-4 CASSLAGRLGGYTF TGTGCCAGCAGTTTAGCGGGGAGGCTGGGCGGCTACACCTTC
. TRBJ2-7 medium-sized TRBV18 CASSPAAQYEQYF TGTGCCAGCTCACCGGCGGCCCAATACGAGCAGTACTTC
. TRBJ1-1 few TRBV20-1 CSARVNTEAFF TGCAGTGCCCGTGTGAACACTGAAGCTTTCTTT
TRBD2 TRBJ2-1 once TRBV12-3/TRBV12-4 CASNGLAGGYNEQFF TGTGCCAGCAACGGGCTAGCGGGGGGGTACAATGAGCAGTTCTTC
. TRBJ1-3 many TRBV5-5 CASSSSGTSGNTIYF TGTGCCAGCAGCTCGTCTGGGACATCTGGAAACACCATATATTTT
. TRBJ2-7 medium-sized TRBV18 CASSPRTGTISSYEQYF TGTGCCAGCTCACCCCGAACAGGGACCATTAGCTCCTACGAGCAGTACTTC
. TRBJ1-2 medium-sized TRBV6-6 CASTSQDGYTF TGTGCCAGCACTTCACAGGATGGCTACACCTTC
. TRBJ2-7 medium-sized TRBV11-1 CASSLGSTGSEQYF TGTGCCAGCAGCTTAGGGTCCACAGGGTCCGAGCAGTACTTC
. TRBJ1-2 medium-sized TRBV27 CASSPGTVNYGYTF TGTGCCAGCAGTCCCGGGACGGTCAACTATGGCTACACCTTC
. TRBJ1-2 medium-sized TRBV7-2 CASSPGRGQSYGYTF TGTGCCAGCAGCCCCGGCCGAGGACAGAGTTATGGCTACACCTTC
TRBD2 TRBJ2-1 . TRBV24-1 CATSDPLAGEQFF TGTGCCACCAGTGATCCTCTAGCGGGGGAGCAGTTCTTC
. TRBJ2-1 medium-sized TRBV10-3 CATSSYNEQFF TGTGCCACTAGCTCCTACAATGAGCAGTTCTTC
TRBD1 TRBJ1-1 . TRBV20-1 CSARGQGARVAFF TGCAGTGCTAGAGGACAGGGGGCGAGGGTGGCTTTCTTT
. TRBJ1-3 few TRBV2 CASSPGHGNTIYF TGTGCCAGCTCCCCGGGGCACGGAAACACCATATATTTT
TRBD1 TRBJ2-1 few TRBV12-3/TRBV12-4 CASSKQGAGEQFF TGTGCCAGCAGTAAACAGGGGGCCGGTGAGCAGTTCTTC
TRBD1 TRBJ1-2 medium-sized TRBV9 CASSPDRGREGYTF TGTGCCAGCAGCCCCGACAGGGGAAGAGAGGGCTACACCTTC
TRBD1 TRBJ1-2 . TRBV12-3/TRBV12-4 CASSLGQGTNGYTF TGTGCCAGCAGTTTAGGACAGGGAACGAATGGCTACACCTTC
TRBD1 TRBJ2-7 medium-sized TRBV28 CASTLAGTGLYEQYF TGTGCCAGCACCTTGGCCGGGACAGGGTTATACGAGCAGTACTTC
. TRBJ1-1 . TRBV20-1 CSARVGNTEAFF TGCAGTGCTAGAGTGGGGAACACTGAAGCTTTCTTT
TRBD2 TRBJ2-2 medium-sized TRBV6-5 CASRGLGNTGELFF TGTGCCAGCAGGGGACTAGGAAACACCGGGGAGCTGTTTTTT
. TRBJ2-2 medium-sized TRBV6-1 CASSPRDARGTNTGELFF TGTGCCAGCAGTCCTCGGGACGCCCGGGGAACGAACACCGGGGAGCTGTTTTTT
TRBD1 TRBJ1-5 medium-sized TRBV12-3/TRBV12-4 CASRGTDPNQPQHF TGTGCCAGCAGGGGGACAGATCCTAATCAGCCCCAGCATTTT
TRBD1 TRBJ2-7 many TRBV18 CASSPGTGGDEQYF TGTGCCAGCTCACCTGGGACAGGGGGAGACGAGCAGTACTTC
TRBD1 TRBJ2-7 medium-sized TRBV6-1 CASSEAPGGPYEQYF TGTGCCAGCAGTGAAGCCCCAGGGGGCCCCTACGAGCAGTACTTC
. TRBJ2-5 . TRBV7-2 CASSLAGPQETQYF TGTGCCAGCAGCTTAGCGGGACCTCAAGAGACCCAGTACTTC
. TRBJ1-5 few TRBV12-3/TRBV12-4 CASSTQGEGQPQHF TGTGCCAGCAGTACCCAGGGCGAGGGGCAGCCCCAGCATTTT
. TRBJ1-5 few TRBV20-1 CSAAFVRAAGNQPQHF TGCAGTGCCGCCTTCGTGAGGGCGGCGGGCAATCAGCCCCAGCATTTT